Listed below are T cell receptor beta chains from one sample, sequenced in a study of blood T cell repertoires in COVID-19. Here immunoSEQ multiplex PCR was the method, and the copy in TCRdb shows in-frame clones only, minus some. This table has 20,000 to 30,000 clones, 92% appearing once. The sample comprised peripheral blood. The receptors shown here come from a man between 65 and 80 years old with active COVID-19. Both conserved end residues are part of each CDR3. The D gene is left open where the match is weak. Clone size is stated in some rows and not others, as once, few, many or a class when expanded.

clone_size j_call d_call v_call cdr3_nt cdr3_aa
. TRBJ2-7 TRBD1 TRBV7-8 TGTGCCAGCAGCCCCACCAGGACAGGGAGGTACGAGCAGTACTTC CASSPTRTGRYEQYF
. TRBJ1-6 . TRBV7-9 TGTGCCAGCAGCCCCCCGGGAGTTGTTAATTCACCCCTCCACTTT CASSPPGVVNSPLHF
. TRBJ2-6 TRBD1 TRBV18 TGTGCCAGCTCACCTACCCCAAGGGGGCGTGGGGCCAACGTCCTGACTTTC CASSPTPRGRGANVLTF
. TRBJ2-1 TRBD2 TRBV4-3 TGCGCCAGCAGCCAAGATCGACTAGCGGGGAGCTCCTACAATGAGCAGTTCTTC CASSQDRLAGSSYNEQFF
. TRBJ1-3 TRBD1 TRBV11-3 TGTGCCAGCAGGAGGGGGCAAAGCTCTGGAAACACCATATATTTT CASRRGQSSGNTIYF
. TRBJ2-1 . TRBV7-9 TGTGCCAGCAGCTACCCAGGAGGGCCGGGATTGCTTAAGTTCTTC CASSYPGGPGLLKFF
. TRBJ1-6 . TRBV11-1 TGTGCCAGCAGCCCACGGACAGATGGGTATAATTCACCCCTCCACTTT CASSPRTDGYNSPLHF
. TRBJ1-2 . TRBV29-1 TGCAGCGTCACAGGGATGGCTAACTATGGCTACACCTTC CSVTGMANYGYTF
. TRBJ1-1 . TRBV29-1 TGCAGCGTTGCCAGCAGAGGGTGGGCCTCTGAAGCTTTCTTT CSVASRGWASEAFF
. TRBJ1-6 . TRBV9 TGTGCCAGCAGCCCATTCCTGGAGGGTTCACCCCTCCACTTT CASSPFLEGSPLHF
few TRBJ2-3 TRBD2 TRBV5-1 TGCGCCAGCAGCGCCGGGACTAGCGGGGCAGATACGCAGTATTTT CASSAGTSGADTQYF
. TRBJ1-5 . TRBV7-8 TGTGCCAGCAGCCCTAGGATTAGCAATCAGCCCCAGCATTTT CASSPRISNQPQHF
. TRBJ2-7 . TRBV2 TGTGCCAGCAGCCCAACCCAGACTAGTCGGGAGCAGTACTTC CASSPTQTSREQYF
. TRBJ2-5 TRBD2 TRBV5-8 TGTGCCAGCAGCACGAGCCGGACTAGCGGGAATAACGGGGAGACCCAGTACTTC CASSTSRTSGNNGETQYF
. TRBJ2-7 . TRBV7-6 TGTGCCAGCAGTGAGGGACACTTCTACGAGCAGTACTTC CASSEGHFYEQYF
. TRBJ2-2 . TRBV18 TGTGCCAGCTCACCAATCGGGGGGCAGAACACCGGGGAGCTGTTTTTT CASSPIGGQNTGELFF
. TRBJ1-6 TRBD1 TRBV30 TGTGCCTGGAGTGACATGGGACAGGGCTTTTCACCCCTCCACTTT CAWSDMGQGFSPLHF
. TRBJ1-2 . TRBV5-6 TGTGCCAGCAGCCAGACCCCCCCAGGGGACTATGGCTACACCTTC CASSQTPPGDYGYTF
once TRBJ2-1 TRBD2 TRBV11-3 TGTGCCAGCAGCTTAGGGGGGACTATAAATGAGCAGTTCTTC CASSLGGTINEQFF
. TRBJ2-3 . TRBV5-8 TGTGCCAGCAGCTTGGCCCAGAGCACAGATACGCAGTATTTT CASSLAQSTDTQYF
. TRBJ2-2 TRBD1 TRBV9 TGTGCCAGCAGCGTTCAGGGGGCAAGCACCGGGGAGCTGTTTTTT CASSVQGASTGELFF
once TRBJ1-4 TRBD1 TRBV4-3 TGCGCCAGCAGCCGGGACAGGGACGAGAGACTGTTTTTT CASSRDRDERLFF
. TRBJ1-5 TRBD1 TRBV30 TGTGCCTGGAGTAGGAAGGGGGCCAGCAATCAGCCCCAGCATTTT CAWSRKGASNQPQHF
. TRBJ2-7 . TRBV28 TGTGCCAGCAGTTTGAGGGTCTACGAGCAGTACTTC CASSLRVYEQYF
. TRBJ1-5 TRBD1 TRBV11-2 TGTGCCAGCAGTCGGACAGGGAGTCAGCCCCAGCATTTT CASSRTGSQPQHF
. TRBJ2-3 . TRBV11-3 TGTGCCAGCAGTCCTAATCGTGGCCGGGGCACAGATACGCAGTATTTT CASSPNRGRGTDTQYF
. TRBJ2-6 . TRBV7-2 TGTGCCAGCAGCCTCTGGGGGGGCCTCTCTGGGGCCAACGTCCTGACTTTC CASSLWGGLSGANVLTF
. TRBJ2-5 . TRBV7-2 TGTGCCAGCAGCTTAGTGGGGGGGGCGGGCGCAGCCGTGGGAACCCAGTACTTC CASSLVGGAGAAVGTQYF
. TRBJ2-5 TRBD2 TRBV6-6 TGTGCCAGCAGCCGAAGCGGGAGGAGAGAGACCCAGTACTTC CASSRSGRRETQYF
. TRBJ2-1 TRBD2 TRBV9 TGTGCCAGCAGCGTGTTCGGGACTAGCAATGAGCAGTTCTTC CASSVFGTSNEQFF
. TRBJ2-5 TRBD2 TRBV18 TGTGCCAGCTCACCATCGGACATGTATGGGAGGGGGACCCAGTACTTC CASSPSDMYGRGTQYF
. TRBJ1-1 TRBD1 TRBV19 TGTGCCAGTAGCGGGACAGCGAACACTGAAGCTTTCTTT CASSGTANTEAFF
. TRBJ2-3 TRBD2 TRBV11-2 TGTGCCAGCAGCCTTTGGACTAGCGGGGGGGCAACAGATACGCAGTATTTT CASSLWTSGGATDTQYF
. TRBJ2-1 . TRBV7-3 TGTGCCAGCAGCTTGGAGCCAACAGGGCTCAATGAGCAGTTCTTC CASSLEPTGLNEQFF
once TRBJ2-6 . TRBV5-1 TGCGCCAGCAGTCTCGGGGGATCTGGGGCCAACGTCCTGACTTTC CASSLGGSGANVLTF
. TRBJ2-5 TRBD1 TRBV9 TGTGCCAGCAGCGCCGGGACAGGGCGTACAGAGACCCAGTACTTC CASSAGTGRTETQYF
. TRBJ2-2 . TRBV18 TGTGCCAGCTCACCACGGGGGCTGTCGAACACCGGGGAGCTGTTTTTT CASSPRGLSNTGELFF
. TRBJ1-3 TRBD1 TRBV6-6 TGTGCCAGTATGGGACAGGAACGAAACACCATATATTTT CASMGQERNTIYF
. TRBJ2-5 TRBD2 TRBV6-2/TRBV6-3 TGTGCCAGCAGTTACGAGGCGGGAGGGCCTAAAGAGACCCAGTACTTC CASSYEAGGPKETQYF
. TRBJ1-6 . TRBV9 TGTGCCAGCAGCGAGGGGGGCCGGCGGGAGAGCTCCTATAATTCACCCCTCCACTTT CASSEGGRRESSYNSPLHF
. TRBJ2-1 TRBD2 TRBV28 TGTGCCAGCAGTTCAAGGACTAGCGGGAGCGCCAATGAGCAGTTCTTC CASSSRTSGSANEQFF
. TRBJ1-1 . TRBV4-3 TGCGCCAGCAGCCAAGTCCTTTACACTGAAGCTTTCTTT CASSQVLYTEAFF
. TRBJ2-7 . TRBV6-5 TGTGCCAGCAGTTATGCAGATCGCTCCTACGAGCAGTACTTC CASSYADRSYEQYF
. TRBJ2-1 TRBD2 TRBV29-1 TGCAGCGGACGGACTAGCGGGAGGGCGGCCTACAATGAGCAGTTCTTC CSGRTSGRAAYNEQFF
. TRBJ1-5 TRBD1 TRBV18 TGTGCCAGCTCTCTCGACAGGGACCAGCCCCAGCATTTT CASSLDRDQPQHF
. TRBJ2-7 . TRBV27 TGTGCCAGCAGTCCTCACAGGGCTGCCTACGAGCAGTACTTC CASSPHRAAYEQYF
. TRBJ1-4 . TRBV2 TGTGCCAGCAGTCGCGGGACCGGTGAAAAACTGTTTTTT CASSRGTGEKLFF